The clone carrying this T cell receptor (beta chain) has a handful of counts. Its antigen is unidentified. This record belongs to a study of early T cells in non-severe SARS-CoV-2 infection. Study overall: Unpaired chains resulted from sequencing bulk RNA of unsorted whole blood.

Researchers attached unique molecular identifiers to individual cDNA molecules. Each CDR3 protein is one row after TCRdb ran MiXCR on the 5' RACE reads. The table lists 60,000 to 75,000 distinct CDR3 sequences, 12% of them singletons. Study-level points and caveats: Private and CD4 specificities were missed by VDJdb matching, skewed to anti-spike CD8.

This receptor was taken from an adult who was a healthcare worker with PCR-confirmed SARS-CoV-2 infection or an uninfected control (not recorded which). The sequenced material came from whole blood.

The CDR3 nucleotides read TGTGCTAGTGGTTCTCCCGGAGTGGAGGGGGAGCAGTACTTC. It is translated as CASGSPGVEGEQYF. V gene TRBV12-5 combines with J gene TRBJ2-7, with D perhaps TRBD2 (6 bases). This CDR3 is 14 amino acids long. V dropped 4 bases and J dropped 7 bases, with 17 bases sitting between them. Germline V gene sequence: CDR1 LGHNT, CDR2 FRNRAP.